This T cell receptor (beta chain) was found in a study of regulatory T cells in long-lasting Graves disease. V was cut by 0 bases and J by 0 bases, with 12 bases left in between. The CDR3 spans 16 residues. Germline V CDR1 and CDR2: GTSNPN, SVGIG (reference sequence). Described time point: newly diagnosed GD, antithyroid drugs for less than 3 months. From RNA extracted from PBMCs, the TCR library was made. Through Arm-PCR of CDR3 regions and iRepertoire HTBI primers, TCR beta libraries were built. TCRdb reanalysed the multiplex PCR reads using MiXCR and keeps one entry per CDR3 protein. The sample lists approximately 310,000 distinct CDR3 sequences; 15% to 20% were seen once.

This clonotype was obtained from a female donor with Graves disease. V and J are TRBV30 and TRBJ1-5; the D is unclear. The sample here was peripheral blood mononuclear cells (PBMCs), taken at new diagnosis, from a patient treated with antithyroid drugs. The DNA for the CDR3 is TGTGCCTGGAGTGTGGGCAGACTAGCTAGCAATCAGCCCCAGCATTTT. It is translated as CAWSVGRLASNQPQHF.